This paragraph covers one TCR beta chain sequence. Antigen unknown. The data were taken from a study of beta chain features in type 1 diabetes. Study observations and caveats: Moderate yet significant TCRB CDR3 shortening was seen in Type 1 diabetes patients in all four CD4+ subsets.

The CDR3 is 12 amino acids. The germline V gene encodes CDR1 MDHEN and CDR2 SYDVKM. Trimming cost V 3 bases and J 5 bases, with 7 bases left between them. Of the isolated RNA, all was reverse transcribed, and so the sequenced material was expressed TCRB transcripts. Repertoires were generated with immunoSEQ multiplex PCR, while TCRdb's copy carries only in-frame clones and drops some. In the table there are some 240,000 clones, around 16% of which are singletons. The receptor was isolated from a man aged 30 to 39 with type 1 diabetes. Sequenced input: naive CD4+ T cells from blood. The chain employs TRBV28 and TRBJ2-5, with D unresolved. The CDR3 region is CASSLQVETQYF. Here the CDR3 DNA reads TGTGCCAGCAGTTTGCAGGTGGAGACCCAGTACTTC.